A single sample is the source of the 20 T cell receptor beta chains below, sequenced in a study of T cells in Graves' hyperthyroidism and ophthalmopathy. Researchers amplified the TCR beta CDR3 regions from RNA transcripts. Researchers ran a first-round RT-PCR on the TCR CDR3 using the HTBI primer set. MiXCR, run by TCRdb on the multiplex PCR reads, gives a single entry per CDR3 protein. The sample records some 500,000 distinct CDR3 sequences, roughly 16% being singletons. Source material: blood. The receptors come from a woman in her 30s with Graves' ophthalmopathy.

This clonotype was seen repeatedly, ten times or more. The rearrangement links TRBV28 to TRBJ1-2, with a tentative D call TRBD1 (6 bases). In germline, CDR1 is MDHEN, CDR2 SYDVKM. The CDR3 sequence is 15 residues long. Trimming removed 3 bases from V and 4 bases from J, with 15 bases in between. CDR3 sequence (DNA): TGTGCCAGCAGTTTGGGGGGGGGCTCCGTCTATGGCTACACCTTC. Encoded protein: CASSLGGGSVYGYTF.

This clonotype was found many times. The chain combines TRBV20-1 with TRBJ1-1; D gene unclear. V was shortened by 3 bases and J by 0 bases, with 5 bases between the two germline ends. CDR1 is DFQATT, CDR2 SNEGSKA, per germline (reference sequence). CDR3 size: 12 residues. The CDR3 loop is CSASIVNTEAFF. DNA of the CDR3: TGCAGTGCTAGCATCGTGAACACTGAAGCTTTCTTT.

This clonotype has only one observation. The J gene is TRBJ2-3, the V gene TRBV20-1, with 8 bases matching TRBD2. The ends lost 7 bases at V and 8 bases at J; junction bases unmatched: 8. Per germline, CDR1 DFQATT and CDR2 SNEGSKA (reference sequence). The CDR3 sequence is 12 residues long. Written as DNA, the CDR3 is TGCAGTGGAACAGCGGGAGCTGGTACGCAGTATTTT. Translating gives CSGTAGAGTQYF.

This clonotype was counted many times. V and J are TRBV6-2 or TRBV6-3 and TRBJ1-5; D perhaps matches TRBD1 (5 bases). V was pared by 4 bases and J by 7 bases, with 17 bases between. The CDR3 length is 15 residues. The germline V gene has CDR1 MNHEY and CDR2 SVGEGT. The CDR3 reads CASSWAAGSDQPQHF. In DNA, the CDR3 is TGTGCCAGCAGTTGGGCAGCAGGGTCTGACCAGCCCCAGCATTTT.

This clonotype was counted between two and nine times. The V call is TRBV18, the J call TRBJ2-7, with 8 bases lining up with TRBD1. The trim removed 6 bases at V and 5 bases at J, leaving 9 bases unmatched. CDR3 length equals 14 residues. The germline CDR1 and CDR2 sequences are KGHSH and LQKENI. This chain's CDR3 is CASSRDRRNHEQYF. In DNA form, the CDR3 reads TGTGCCAGCTCGCGGGACAGGAGGAACCACGAGCAGTACTTC.

This clonotype was observed many times. The chain uses TRBV9 and TRBJ1-1, with D perhaps matching TRBD1 (6 bases). Deletions cut 4 bases from V and 2 bases from J, with 12 bases between. Germline V gene sequence: CDR1 SGDLS, CDR2 YYNGEE. The CDR3 has 14 amino acids. Here the CDR3 reads CASSRRGGNTEAFF. As DNA, the CDR3 is TGTGCCAGCAGCCGGAGGGGGGGCAACACTGAAGCTTTCTTT.

This clonotype was picked up one time. The chain combines TRBV10-1 with TRBJ1-6, with unresolved D. This CDR3 region has 17 residues. Trimming took 0 bases from V and 1 from J, leaving 10 bases between them. Germline V lookup: CDR1 WNHNN, CDR2 SYGVQD (reference sequence). The CDR3: CASSESLPGSYNSPLHF. The CDR3 nucleotides read TGCGCCAGCAGTGAGTCTCTTCCAGGATCCTATAATTCACCCCTCCACTTT.

The table lists this clonotype with many counts. The chain carries TRBV18 and TRBJ1-2; the D gene is possibly TRBD1 (5 bases). CDR3 size: 14 residues. Trimming cost V 6 bases and J 5 bases, with 16 bases left between them. Germline CDR1 reads KGHSH; CDR2 reads LQKENI. The CDR3 DNA reads as TGTGCCAGCTCCCCCGGGACCCAGGAATATGGCTACACCTTC. Residues: CASSPGTQEYGYTF. Full variable domain (remainder filled in from reference TRBV18 and TRBJ1-2): NAGVMQNPRHLVRRRGQEARLRCSPMKGHSHVYWYRQLPEEGLKFMVYLQKENIIDESGMPKERFSAEFPKEGPSILRIQQVVRGDSAAYFCASSPGTQEYGYTFGSGTRLTVV.

This clonotype was observed at least ten times. The rearrangement joins TRBV28 to TRBJ2-1, with 8 bases lining up with TRBD2. V lost 7 bases and J lost 4; bases outside the gene matches: 9. Germline values: CDR1 MDHEN, CDR2 SYDVKM. This CDR3 is 15 amino acids long. This CDR3 reads CASTPGGVGYNEQFF. CDR3 DNA sequence: TGTGCCAGCACCCCGGGGGGGGTCGGATACAATGAGCAGTTCTTC.

V gene TRBV6-1 combines with J gene TRBJ2-2, with 11 bases lining up with TRBD2. The CDR3 is made up of 16 amino acids. V was pared by 3 bases and J by 6 bases, with 6 bases of the junction left unmatched. CDR1 and CDR2 from the germline V gene are MNHNS and SASEGT. CDR3 DNA: TGTGCCAGCAGTGATACTAGCGGGAGTCGGGCCGGGGAGCTGTTTTTT. This sequence encodes CASSDTSGSRAGELFF.

The rearrangement joins TRBV5-6 to TRBJ1-1; D is perhaps TRBD1 (6 bases). Germline V gene sequence: CDR1 SGHDT, CDR2 YYEEEE. CDR3 length equals 15 residues. V dropped 0 bases and J dropped 1 base, with 10 bases sitting between them. For the CDR3, the DNA is TGTGCCAGCAGCTTGGTTTCAGGGGAGAACACTGAAGCTTTCTTT. Translation gives CASSLVSGENTEAFF.

The J gene is TRBJ2-7, the V gene TRBV11-2, with D perhaps matching TRBD2 (6 bases). The CDR3 runs to 12 residues. V lost 5 bases and J lost 2, with 7 bases in between. Germline V lookup: CDR1 SGHAT, CDR2 FQNNGV. The CDR3 sequence is CASSRETYEQYF. The CDR3 DNA is TGTGCCAGCAGCCGGGAGACCTACGAGCAGTACTTC.

There are many counts of this clonotype. This chain uses TRBV7-2 with TRBJ1-5, with D possibly matching TRBD1 (5 bases). With 1 base removed from V and 4 bases from J, the gap between germline ends came to 14 bases. This CDR3 is 16 amino acids long. The germline V gene has CDR1 SGHTA and CDR2 FQGNSA. The CDR3, as DNA: TGTGCCAGCAGCTTAGATGGGGTTGGGGGAAATCAGCCCCAGCATTTT. This encodes CASSLDGVGGNQPQHF.

This clonotype was found many times. The chain employs TRBV5-1 and TRBJ2-7, with 11 bases identical to TRBD2. After removal of 0 bases from V and 0 bases from J, the junction contained 5 bases not matched to a gene. The germline V gene has CDR1 SGHRS and CDR2 YFSETQ. The CDR3 is made up of 17 amino acids. For the CDR3, the DNA is TGCGCCAGCAGCTTGGCCGGGACTAGCGGCCTCTCCTACGAGCAGTACTTC. Translated, it gives CASSLAGTSGLSYEQYF.

The rearrangement links TRBV20-1 to TRBJ2-1; no definite D call. There are 18 residues in the CDR3. Germline CDR1 DFQATT, CDR2 SNEGSKA (reference sequence). CDR3 DNA: TGCAGCGCAAAACACCGCCCGTCGCGGAGCACCCTCTACAATGAGCAGTTCTTC. This sequence encodes CSAKHRPSRSTLYNEQFF.

The chain combines TRBV19 with TRBJ1-1; the match to TRBD1 covers 7 bases. The junction had 7 bases not matched to a gene; V was cut back by 6 bases and J by 0 bases. The CDR3 has 15 residues. Germline V gene data show CDR1 as LNHDA and CDR2 as SQIVND (reference sequence). DNA for the CDR3: TGTGCCAGTAGCGATGGGACAGCATTGAACACTGAAGCTTTCTTT. It yields the protein CASSDGTALNTEAFF. Complete variable domain (other parts from reference TRBV19 and TRBJ1-1): DGGITQSPKYLFRKEGQNVTLSCEQNLNHDAMYWYRQDPGQGLRLIYYSQIVNDFQKGDIAEGYSVSREKKESFPLTVTSAQKNPTAFYLCASSDGTALNTEAFFGQGTRLTVV.

This clonotype was seen many times. The chain carries TRBV10-3 and TRBJ1-1; TRBD1 agrees at 7 bases. The CDR3 has 14 amino acids. Germline V gives CDR1 ENHRY, CDR2 SYGVKD. Trimming took 0 bases from V and 8 from J; bases not matched to a gene: 6. The CDR3 DNA sequence: TGTGCCATCAGTGAGTCTGAGACAGGGCGAGAAGCTTTCTTT. Its translation is CAISESETGREAFF.

About this clonotype itself: A read error may explain this, as a much larger clone is one base away. The CDR3 does not close with the conserved phenylalanine or tryptophan, likely indicating a read error. The chain employs TRBV9 and TRBJ2-1; TRBD2 aligns across 9 bases. The CDR3 contains 15 residues. V shed 3 bases and J 2 bases; nucleotides not matched to a gene: 3. Per germline, CDR1 SGDLS and CDR2 YYNGEE. CDR3 DNA: TGTGCCAGCAGCGCTAGCGGGAACCCCTACAATGAGCAGTTCCTC. As protein: CASSASGNPYNEQFL.

This clonotype was counted ten times or more. The V call is TRBV2, the J call TRBJ1-2; 7 bases fit TRBD1. V lost 4 bases and J lost 4; bases outside the gene matches: 6. CDR1 SNHLY and CDR2 FYNNEI come from the germline V gene. This CDR3 is 14 amino acids long. The CDR3 nucleotides read TGTGCCAGCAGTGCAGGGGGAGACTCCTATGGCTACACCTTC. Its translation: CASSAGGDSYGYTF.

This clonotype was counted at least ten times. The chain employs TRBV18 and TRBJ2-5; 9 nucleotides align to TRBD1. Germline loops: CDR1 KGHSH, CDR2 LQKENI. This CDR3 has 15 residues. Unmatched junction bases numbered 8, after V lost 0 bases and J lost 9 bases. The CDR3 bases are TGTGCCAGCTCACCACCTATGAGGACAGGGGAGTCCCAGTACTTC. It yields the protein CASSPPMRTGESQYF.